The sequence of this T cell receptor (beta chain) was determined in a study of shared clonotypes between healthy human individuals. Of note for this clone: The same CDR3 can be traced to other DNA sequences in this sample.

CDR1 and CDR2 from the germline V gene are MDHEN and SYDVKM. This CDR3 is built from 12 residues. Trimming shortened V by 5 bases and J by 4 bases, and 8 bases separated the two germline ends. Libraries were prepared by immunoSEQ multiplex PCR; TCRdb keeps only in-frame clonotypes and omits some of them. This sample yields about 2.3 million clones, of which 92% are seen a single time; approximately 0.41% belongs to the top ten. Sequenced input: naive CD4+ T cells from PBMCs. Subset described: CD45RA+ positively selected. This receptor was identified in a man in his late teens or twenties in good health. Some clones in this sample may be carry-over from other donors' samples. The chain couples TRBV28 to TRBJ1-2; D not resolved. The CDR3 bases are TGTGCCAGCAGTCCTCCAGGCTATGGCTACACCTTC. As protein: CASSPPGYGYTF.